The present entry profiles one T cell receptor beta chain with its context. This sample is drawn from a study of synovial regulatory T cells in juvenile arthritis. The length of the CDR3 is 15 residues. No DNA accompanies this entry. Germline CDR1 reads LGHNA; CDR2 reads YNFKEQ. Measured with immunoSEQ multiplex PCR; TCRdb has only the in-frame clones, and not every one. This specimen shows around 6,400 clones; the ten leading clones hold more than 0.55%. The source material was Treg cells from blood. Subset defined: remaining (HLA-DR-negative) circulating blood Treg cells. This TCR was sampled from a donor younger than 35 with juvenile idiopathic arthritis. The rearrangement links TRBV4-2 to TRBJ2-6; TCRdb's D call, TRBD1, is unchecked because there is no DNA. The chain's CDR3 is CASRSDSSGANVLTF.